Listed below are T cell receptor beta chains from one sample, sequenced in a study of T cell repertoires in cytomegalovirus infection. TCRdb re-analysed the reads in MiXCR, keeping a single row per CDR3 protein. The table lists about 160,000 distinct CDR3 sequences, roughly a fifth of them singletons. These TCRs are of unknown antigen specificity. The sample was CD8+ T cells from cultured PBMCs, taken from culture after CMV antigen stimulation. These receptors all stem from a human donor in good health (CMV status not recorded). Some clones in this sample may be carry-over from other donors' samples. Both conserved end residues are part of each CDR3. The D gene is left open where the match is weak. Size is stated for part of the rows, as once, few or many counts, or as a class when the clone is expanded.

V gene	J gene	clone size	D gene	CDR3 DNA	CDR3 protein
TRBV12-3/TRBV12-4	TRBJ1-1	-	-	TGTGCCAGCAGTCCGCCGGTGTTAGGCACTGAAGCTTTCTTT	CASSPPVLGTEAFF
TRBV11-2	TRBJ1-1	few	TRBD1	TGTGCCAGCAGCTTAGAACAGGGGGCCACTGAAGCTTTCTTT	CASSLEQGATEAFF
TRBV6-5	TRBJ2-7	few	TRBD2	TGTGCCAGCGGATCAGCGGGACTTGACACTTCCTACGAGCAGTACTTC	CASGSAGLDTSYEQYF
TRBV7-2	TRBJ2-7	-	-	TGTGCCAGCAGCTTAGGTAACCACGAGCAGTACTTC	CASSLGNHEQYF
TRBV2	TRBJ2-6	few	TRBD1	TGTGCCAGCAGTATTTGGGACAGGGGGAGCTCTGGGGCCAACGTCCTGACTTTC	CASSIWDRGSSGANVLTF
TRBV7-2	TRBJ2-3	few	TRBD2	TGTGCCAGCAGCTTACCGACTAGCGGGGGGACGGACACAGATACGCAGTATTTT	CASSLPTSGGTDTDTQYF
TRBV7-2	TRBJ1-6	-	TRBD1	TGTGCCAGCAGCTTTGCGGACAGGGGTCGATTCTTCCTCCACTTT	CASSFADRGRFFLHF
TRBV7-9	TRBJ2-1	-	-	TGTGCCAGCAGCCGACTAGTTCATGAGCAGTTCTTC	CASSRLVHEQFF
TRBV19	TRBJ1-5	few	-	TGTGCCAGTAGTATTCCCAATCAGCCCCAGCATTTT	CASSIPNQPQHF
TRBV11-2	TRBJ2-4	many	-	TGTGCCAGCAGCTTAGGAGGGGTCGGGATTCAGTACTTC	CASSLGGVGIQYF
TRBV6-5	TRBJ2-1	-	-	TGTGCCAGCAGTCAAAGTACGACGGGGATTGAGCAGTTCTTC	CASSQSTTGIEQFF
TRBV4-2	TRBJ1-2	-	-	TGTGCCAGCAGCCAAGAGCGAGGAAACTATGGCTACACCTTC	CASSQERGNYGYTF
TRBV12-3/TRBV12-4	TRBJ2-3	few	-	TGTGCCAGCCCTGTCTGGGGGGGGCCTCCAGATACGCAGTATTTT	CASPVWGGPPDTQYF
TRBV12-3/TRBV12-4	TRBJ1-1	-	-	TGTGCCAGCAGTTCAGAAGCCTCAACGGGTGAAGCTTTCTTT	CASSSEASTGEAFF
TRBV7-2	TRBJ1-2	-	TRBD1	TGTGCCAGCAGCCGTCGGGACAGTGCTAACTATGGCTACACCTTC	CASSRRDSANYGYTF
TRBV7-4	TRBJ2-1	-	TRBD1	TGTGCCAGCAGCTTTCCAGGGGGCTTCAATGAGCAGTTCTTC	CASSFPGGFNEQFF
TRBV29-1	TRBJ2-7	-	-	TGCAGCGTTGTGGGGGTGCGGGGGCAATCCTACGAGCAGTACTTC	CSVVGVRGQSYEQYF
TRBV28	TRBJ1-3	few	-	TGTGCCAGCAGCCCGGACTCTGGAAACACCATATATTTT	CASSPDSGNTIYF
TRBV11-2	TRBJ2-1	few	-	TGTGCCAGCAGCTTCCGGGACAACTACAATGAGCAGTTCTTC	CASSFRDNYNEQFF
TRBV11-2	TRBJ1-1	few	-	TGTGCCAGCAGCTTAGTACTACGGCACGAAGCTTTCTTT	CASSLVLRHEAFF
TRBV12-5	TRBJ2-3	few	-	TGTGCTAGTGGTCTCCGGGACCCTAGCACAGATACGCAGTATTTT	CASGLRDPSTDTQYF
TRBV2	TRBJ2-7	-	TRBD1	TGTGCCAGGATAGATCCCCGGGACAGGAGTTCTTACGAGCAGTACTTC	CARIDPRDRSSYEQYF
TRBV7-6	TRBJ2-7	-	TRBD1	TGTGCCAGCAGCCACAGGGGGACCTACGAGCAGTACTTC	CASSHRGTYEQYF
TRBV14	TRBJ1-2	-	-	TGTGCCTGCAGCCAAAGGGACCCCCGTTATGGCTACACCTTC	CACSQRDPRYGYTF
TRBV20-1	TRBJ2-7	few	-	TGCAGTGCTAGGGCGATAGTGGGGGTTCACGAGCAGTACTTC	CSARAIVGVHEQYF
TRBV4-1	TRBJ2-7	-	TRBD1	TGCGCCAGCAGCCTTACAGGGGGCAGCGAGCAGTACTTC	CASSLTGGSEQYF
TRBV14	TRBJ1-6	-	TRBD1	TGTGCCAGCAGCCAAGATCGACAGGGCCCAAATTCACCCCTCCACTTT	CASSQDRQGPNSPLHF
TRBV7-2	TRBJ2-7	-	TRBD1	TGTGCCAGCAGCTTCGGACAGGGTAGCCCCTACGAGCAGTACTTC	CASSFGQGSPYEQYF
TRBV4-1	TRBJ2-7	few	-	TGCGCCAGCAGCCTCGTGGTACAGGGAGATTACGAGCAGTACTTC	CASSLVVQGDYEQYF
TRBV27	TRBJ2-5	-	TRBD1	TGTGCCAGCAGTCTCACCGGGACAGGGAGGACCCAGTACTTC	CASSLTGTGRTQYF
TRBV7-8	TRBJ1-5	few	TRBD1	TGTGCCAGCAGCTTCCTTCGGGACAGGGAACGGCCCCAGCATTTT	CASSFLRDRERPQHF
TRBV4-1	TRBJ2-1	few	-	TGCGCCAGCAGCCAGAAGGACACCCTCTATGAGCAGTTCTTC	CASSQKDTLYEQFF
TRBV27	TRBJ1-2	few	TRBD1	TGTGCCAGCAGTTCACAGGGGGCCGATGGCTACACCTTC	CASSSQGADGYTF
TRBV7-6	TRBJ1-1	-	-	TGTGCCAGCAGCTTAGGGACGGCCTTGAACACTGAAGCTTTCTTT	CASSLGTALNTEAFF
TRBV7-2	TRBJ2-5	-	TRBD2	TGTGCCAGCAGCTTATGGGCGGGGGGGCGGGAGACCCAGTACTTC	CASSLWAGGRETQYF
TRBV6-5	TRBJ1-4	-	TRBD1	TGTGCCAGCAGTTACGGAGACGACAGGGGCGAAAAACTGTTTTTT	CASSYGDDRGEKLFF
TRBV7-2	TRBJ1-2	few	-	TGTGCCAGCAGCTTATACCCGGGGGGCGCAATGAGGGGCTACACCTTC	CASSLYPGGAMRGYTF
TRBV12-3/TRBV12-4	TRBJ1-3	-	TRBD1	TGTGCCAGCAGTTCCCATTCCGACAGGGAGGTTACTGGAAACACCATATATTTT	CASSSHSDREVTGNTIYF
TRBV6-6	TRBJ1-1	-	-	TGTGCCAGCAGTTACTCGAGAATCGAAGAAGGAGCTTTCTTT	CASSYSRIEEGAFF